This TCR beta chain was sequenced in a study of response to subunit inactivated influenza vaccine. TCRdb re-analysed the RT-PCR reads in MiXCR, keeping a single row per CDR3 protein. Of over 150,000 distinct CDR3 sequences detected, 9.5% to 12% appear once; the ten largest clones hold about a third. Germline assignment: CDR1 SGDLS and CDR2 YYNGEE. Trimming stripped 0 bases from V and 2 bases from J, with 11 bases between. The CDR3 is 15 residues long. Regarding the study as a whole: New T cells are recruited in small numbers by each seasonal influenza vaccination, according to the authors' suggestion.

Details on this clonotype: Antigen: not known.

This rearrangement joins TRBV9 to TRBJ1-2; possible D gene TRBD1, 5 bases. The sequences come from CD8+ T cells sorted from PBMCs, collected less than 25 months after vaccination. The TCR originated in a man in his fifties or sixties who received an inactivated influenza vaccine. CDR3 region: CASSVATGPNYGYTF. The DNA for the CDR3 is TGTGCCAGCAGCGTAGCTACAGGCCCAAACTATGGCTACACCTTC.